This T cell receptor beta chain was sequenced during a study of CD8 T cells in ankylosing spondylitis. Overall study findings and caveats: Clones tied to disease were said to be significantly enriched in matched ankylosing spondylitis synovial fluid. A number of the motif variants had already been described in reactive arthritis synovial fluid and blood.

TCRdb used MiXCR to reprocess the 5' RACE reads, holding one entry per CDR3 protein. The sample carries around 250,000 distinct CDR3 sequences, around 10% recorded once. The CDR3 loop spans 12 amino acids. The V end was cut by 6 bases, the J end by 0 bases, with 9 bases between. The germline V gene encodes CDR1 SQVTM and CDR2 ANQGSEA. This clonotype was observed many times. What it recognizes is unknown. Material for sequencing was blood, either unsorted or a sorted T cell fraction (not recorded which). J is TRBJ2-7 and V is TRBV29-1; D assignment may be TRBD1 or TRBD2 (5 bases each). This sequence was found in a male donor with ankylosing spondylitis or in good health (not recorded which). In DNA, the CDR3 is TGCAGCGTAGGGGAGAACTCCTACGAGCAGTACTTC. It encodes CSVGENSYEQYF.